These T cell receptor beta chains were read from a single sample in a study of cytomegalovirus exposure and HLA in healthy donors. TCRdb's table, derived via immunoSEQ multiplex PCR, lists solely in-frame clones and lacks some. Of fewer than 80,000 clones listed, just under 75% are singletons. The sequencing sample was made of PBMCs. The receptors stem from a young woman in good health and CMV-seronegative. Each CDR3 is given with its conserved first and last residue. Fields, in order: V gene, J gene, D gene, clone size, CDR3 DNA, CDR3 protein. D genes are given only for firm matches. Only some rows state a clone size, as once, few, many or a class for expanded clones.

v_gene: TRBV19
j_gene: TRBJ1-2
d_gene: .
abundance: .
CDR3nt: TGTTCCAGTAGTAAAGCAGGGGCGGCCTACGGCTACACCTTC
CDR3aa: CSSSKAGAAYGYTF

v_gene: TRBV29-1
j_gene: TRBJ1-1
d_gene: TRBD1
abundance: .
CDR3nt: TGCAGCGTGGTTCGACAGGGGGCTGAAGCTTTCTTT
CDR3aa: CSVVRQGAEAFF

v_gene: TRBV7-9
j_gene: TRBJ2-1
d_gene: .
abundance: once
CDR3nt: TGTGCCAGCAGCTTAGCGTCCGGGGGAAACAATGAGCAGTTCTTC
CDR3aa: CASSLASGGNNEQFF

v_gene: TRBV28
j_gene: TRBJ2-7
d_gene: .
abundance: .
CDR3nt: TGTGCCAGCAGTTTAGGGGCAGGGTCCTCTCCGGAGCAGTACTTC
CDR3aa: CASSLGAGSSPEQYF

v_gene: TRBV6-5
j_gene: TRBJ1-2
d_gene: .
abundance: .
CDR3nt: TGTGCCAGCAGTTACTCCTCCCGACGAGGTGGCTACACCTTC
CDR3aa: CASSYSSRRGGYTF

v_gene: TRBV9
j_gene: TRBJ2-1
d_gene: TRBD2
abundance: .
CDR3nt: TGTGCCAGCAGCCCGTGGGAGGGGACCCTGGGCCACAATGAGCAGTTCTTC
CDR3aa: CASSPWEGTLGHNEQFF

v_gene: TRBV7-9
j_gene: TRBJ2-3
d_gene: .
abundance: .
CDR3nt: TGTGCCAGCAGGCCTAACACAGATACGCAGTATTTT
CDR3aa: CASRPNTDTQYF

v_gene: TRBV11-2
j_gene: TRBJ2-1
d_gene: TRBD1
abundance: .
CDR3nt: TGTGCCAGCAGCTCCCTGGACAGGGGACCCTACAATGAGCAGTTCTTC
CDR3aa: CASSSLDRGPYNEQFF

v_gene: TRBV7-2
j_gene: TRBJ2-1
d_gene: .
abundance: .
CDR3nt: TGTGCCAGCAGCCTCCGACACGGCCTCTCCTACAATGAGCAGTTCTTC
CDR3aa: CASSLRHGLSYNEQFF

v_gene: TRBV7-9
j_gene: TRBJ2-7
d_gene: .
abundance: .
CDR3nt: TGTGCCAGCAGCTCCATAGGACTGATATACGAGCAGTACTTC
CDR3aa: CASSSIGLIYEQYF